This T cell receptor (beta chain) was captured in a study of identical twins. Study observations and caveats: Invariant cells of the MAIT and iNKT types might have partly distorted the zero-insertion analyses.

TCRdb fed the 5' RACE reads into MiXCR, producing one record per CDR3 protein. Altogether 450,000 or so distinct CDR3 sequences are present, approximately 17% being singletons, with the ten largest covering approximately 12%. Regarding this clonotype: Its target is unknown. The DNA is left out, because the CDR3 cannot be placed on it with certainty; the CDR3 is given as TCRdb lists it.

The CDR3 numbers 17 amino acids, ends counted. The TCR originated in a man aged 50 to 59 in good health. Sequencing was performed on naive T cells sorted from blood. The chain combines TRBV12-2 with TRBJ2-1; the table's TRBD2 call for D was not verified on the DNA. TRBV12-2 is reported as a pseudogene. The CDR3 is CASRPRFAGGIRHEQFF.